This entry is about one T cell receptor beta chain. Its antigen is as yet unknown. Recipients boosted at about 4 weeks or about 12 weeks are pooled. Some clones are missing from TCRdb's copy, which holds only in-frame ones; the method was immunoSEQ multiplex PCR. The sample records 100,000 or so clones, around 87% being singletons. The sample is drawn from a study of T cell responses to AZD1222 COVID-19 vaccine. Study-wide results and caveats: Nearly half of spike-specific TCRs reportedly target variant regions that are unmutated in the B.1.351 and B.1.1.7 variants. At study baseline, merely five or six AZD1222 recipients were seropositive.

This CDR3 contains 14 residues. The V segment lost 4 bases and the J segment 5 bases; nucleotides outside the gene matches: 8. Per germline, CDR1 SGHNT and CDR2 YYREEE (reference sequence). The TCR comes from an adult who received the AZD1222 COVID-19 vaccine. Sequencing was performed on peripheral blood, taken 28 days after the second AZD1222 dose. The chain joins TRBV5-4 to TRBJ2-7, with 8 bases that match TRBD1. CDR3: CASSDRTGYNEQYF. DNA for the CDR3: TGTGCCAGCAGCGACCGGACAGGGTACAACGAGCAGTACTTC.